One sample yielded the 19 T cell receptor beta chains listed below, sequenced in a study of CD8 T cells in Susac syndrome. Reverse transcription of roughly 0.5 to 1 ug RNA used random hexamers. TCRdb reprocessed the immunoSEQ multiplex PCR reads with MiXCR, giving one entry per CDR3 protein. Altogether almost 450,000 distinct CDR3 sequences are present, around 85% being singletons, with the ten largest covering more than 0.09%. Sequencing input: CD8+ T cells from PBMCs. These receptor sequences come from a human donor with multiple sclerosis.

The rearrangement joins TRBV7-9 to TRBJ1-5, with D perhaps matching TRBD1 (6 bases). The length of the CDR3 is 14 residues. Trimming shortened V by 5 bases and J by 1 base, and 9 bases separated the two germline ends. The V gene's germline CDR1 is SEHNR and CDR2 FQNEAQ (reference sequence). CDR3 sequence (DNA): TGTGCCAGCAGCACCACAGGGAGCAATCAGCCCCAGCATTTT. Encoded protein: CASSTTGSNQPQHF.

The chain links TRBV3-1 to TRBJ2-7, with a tentative D call TRBD2 (6 bases). Germline V gene data show CDR1 as LGHDT and CDR2 as YNNKEL (reference sequence). The V end was cut by 4 bases, the J end by 3 bases, with 13 bases between. This CDR3 region has 14 residues. The CDR3 DNA reads TGTGCCAGCAGCCCGAAGGAGGGCTTCTACGAGCAGTACTTC. Residues: CASSPKEGFYEQYF.

V gene TRBV3-1 combines with J gene TRBJ2-1, with 7 bases identical to TRBD2. J was trimmed by 6 bases and V by 3 bases; bases with no gene match: 11. CDR1 and CDR2 from the germline V gene are LGHDT and YNNKEL (reference sequence). The CDR3 covers 16 residues. Here the CDR3 DNA reads TGTGCCAGCAGCCAGAGGGCCGGACTAGGAGCCAATGAGCAGTTCTTC. Encoded protein: CASSQRAGLGANEQFF.

The gene calls are TRBV19 and TRBJ2-1; 9 bases map to TRBD2. The CDR3 totals 15 residues. CDR1 is LNHDA and CDR2 is SQIVND in the germline V gene (reference sequence). The V and J ends lost 1 base and 9 bases, in that order; junction bases with no gene match: 7. The CDR3 nucleotides read TGTGCCAGTAGTATAGCGGCTAGCGGGGTCGGTGAGCAGTTCTTC. Its translation: CASSIAASGVGEQFF.

The table lists this clonotype with a count of one. The chain is built from TRBV27 and TRBJ2-1, with a possible D match to TRBD1 (6 bases). Trimming left V 8 bases short and J 6 bases short, with 14 bases between. In germline, CDR1 is MNHEY, CDR2 SMNVEV (reference sequence). The CDR3 consists of 13 residues. CDR3 amino acids: CASRDAQGNEQFF. Written as DNA, the CDR3 is TGTGCCAGCCGCGACGCACAGGGCAATGAGCAGTTCTTC.

CDR3 bases: TGCGCCAGCAGCCAAGGGACAGGGTATGGAAACACCATATATTTT. Its protein is CASSQGTGYGNTIYF. J is TRBJ1-3 and V is TRBV4-1; 8 nucleotides agree with TRBD1. V shed 1 base and J 3 bases; nucleotides not matched to a gene: 2. The CDR3 length is 15 residues. Germline assignment: CDR1 MGHRA and CDR2 YSYEKL.

This clonotype was counted once. The V call is TRBV29-1, the J call TRBJ1-1; D uncertain. Germline values: CDR1 SQVTM, CDR2 ANQGSEA. Trimming took off 6 bases at V and 3 bases at J, with 8 bases between the two ends. The CDR3 sequence is 11 residues long. The CDR3 sequence is CSVREYTEAFF. DNA for the CDR3: TGCAGCGTGCGAGAATACACTGAAGCTTTCTTT.

The chain employs TRBV6-5 and TRBJ2-3; D is perhaps TRBD1 (6 bases). The CDR3 sequence is 17 residues long. Trimming cost V 0 bases and J 1 base, with 14 bases left between them. Germline loops: CDR1 MNHEY, CDR2 SVGAGI. The CDR3 sequence is CASSYSVGGKGTDTQYF. CDR3 nucleotide sequence: TGTGCCAGCAGTTACTCTGTAGGGGGAAAAGGCACAGATACGCAGTATTTT.

The V gene is TRBV5-4, the J gene TRBJ2-7; possible D gene TRBD1, 6 bases. CDR3 length equals 15 residues. CDR1 is SGHNT and CDR2 is YYREEE in the germline V gene (reference sequence). V gave up 4 bases and J gave up 2 bases, with 16 bases separating them. The CDR3 DNA reads TGTGCCAGCAGCCTAGACAGGTCTTGGGCCTACGAGCAGTACTTC. As protein: CASSLDRSWAYEQYF.

V gene TRBV28 combines with J gene TRBJ1-2; D remains ambiguous. Between the trimmed V and J ends, which lost 2 bases and 4 bases, there was a span of 8 bases. Germline CDR1 and CDR2: MDHEN and SYDVKM. The CDR3 spans 13 residues. CDR3 nucleotides: TGTGCCAGCAGTTTACTACCGAGCTATGGCTACACCTTC. Its translation is CASSLLPSYGYTF.

In this sample, this clonotype turned up once. The genes are TRBV7-6 and TRBJ2-7; TRBD1 or TRBD2 may be the D gene (5 bases each). Germline V CDR1 and CDR2: SGHVS, FNYEAQ. CDR3 size: 15 residues. The germline V and J ends were trimmed by 0 bases and 4 bases, with 13 bases remaining between them. CDR3 residues: CASSLAPGTGYEQYF. CDR3 in DNA: TGTGCCAGCAGCTTAGCGCCCGGGACGGGATACGAGCAGTACTTC.

The chain has TRBV4-1 and TRBJ2-1; 7 bases map to TRBD2. Unmatched junction bases numbered 10, after V lost 0 bases and J lost 2 bases. This CDR3 spans 18 amino acids. Germline-derived CDR1 and CDR2 are MGHRA and YSYEKL. CDR3 sequence reads: CASSQEQVSGTTYNEQFF. CDR3 DNA sequence: TGCGCCAGCAGCCAAGAGCAAGTTAGTGGGACTACCTACAATGAGCAGTTCTTC.

This chain uses TRBV5-1 with TRBJ2-3; TRBD1 might be the D (6 bases). This CDR3 comprises 17 residues. Trimming stripped 0 bases from V and 0 bases from J, with 14 bases between. The germline gives CDR1 SGHRS, CDR2 YFSETQ. The CDR3 loop is CASSLDAGTPSTDTQYF. The CDR3 nucleotides are TGCGCCAGCAGCTTGGACGCCGGGACACCAAGCACAGATACGCAGTATTTT.

Only one count was recorded for this clonotype. The chain recombines TRBV4-1 with TRBJ2-5; 10 positions match TRBD1. V dropped 6 bases and J dropped 7; count of bases not matched to a gene: 11. Germline loops: CDR1 MGHRA, CDR2 YSYEKL. The CDR3 sequence is 15 residues long. The DNA of the CDR3 is TGCGCCAGCAGATTCTCCGGGACAGGGGAAGGGACCCAGTACTTC. Amino acids: CASRFSGTGEGTQYF.

The V and J genes are TRBV29-1 and TRBJ2-7; D not certain. V was cut by 4 bases and J by 2 bases, with 9 bases left in between. Germline values: CDR1 SQVTM, CDR2 ANQGSEA. There are 12 residues in the CDR3. DNA of the CDR3: TGCAGCGTTGTGAAGGGAACCTACGAGCAGTACTTC. Translating it yields CSVVKGTYEQYF.

The chain is built from TRBV10-1 and TRBJ2-1, with a tentative D call TRBD2 (5 bases). The CDR3 is 16 residues long. CDR1 and CDR2 (germline): WNHNN, SYGVQD (reference sequence). Trimming removed 2 bases from V and 0 bases from J, with 11 bases in between. Written as DNA, the CDR3 is TGCGCCAGCAGTGAGATCCCGGGGAGCTCCTACAATGAGCAGTTCTTC. Translation gives CASSEIPGSSYNEQFF.

The chain uses TRBV27 and TRBJ2-3; a possible D gene is TRBD1 (5 bases). There are 16 residues in the CDR3. Deletions cut 1 base from V and 1 base from J, with 12 bases between. Germline V gene data show CDR1 as MNHEY and CDR2 as SMNVEV (reference sequence). CDR3: CASSLFPRAGTDTQYF. DNA of the CDR3: TGTGCCAGCAGTTTATTCCCCAGGGCCGGCACAGATACGCAGTATTTT.

J is TRBJ2-5 and V is TRBV20-1, with D unclear. The CDR3 length is 15 residues. Germline V lookup: CDR1 DFQATT, CDR2 SNEGSKA (reference sequence). The ends were cut back, 0 bases at V and 3 bases at J, with 14 bases in the middle. The CDR3 DNA is TGCAGTGCTAGAGATTTTTTAGGAGCCGAAGAGACCCAGTACTTC. Translating gives CSARDFLGAEETQYF.

The CDR3: CASSESSTGARTEAFF. CDR3 in DNA: TGTGCCAGCAGTGAATCATCGACAGGGGCGAGGACTGAAGCTTTCTTT. The V call is TRBV25-1, the J call TRBJ1-1; 8 positions match TRBD1. Germline CDR1 is MGHDK and CDR2 is SYGVNS. This CDR3 comprises 16 residues. V lost 1 base and J lost 5; bases outside the gene matches: 9.